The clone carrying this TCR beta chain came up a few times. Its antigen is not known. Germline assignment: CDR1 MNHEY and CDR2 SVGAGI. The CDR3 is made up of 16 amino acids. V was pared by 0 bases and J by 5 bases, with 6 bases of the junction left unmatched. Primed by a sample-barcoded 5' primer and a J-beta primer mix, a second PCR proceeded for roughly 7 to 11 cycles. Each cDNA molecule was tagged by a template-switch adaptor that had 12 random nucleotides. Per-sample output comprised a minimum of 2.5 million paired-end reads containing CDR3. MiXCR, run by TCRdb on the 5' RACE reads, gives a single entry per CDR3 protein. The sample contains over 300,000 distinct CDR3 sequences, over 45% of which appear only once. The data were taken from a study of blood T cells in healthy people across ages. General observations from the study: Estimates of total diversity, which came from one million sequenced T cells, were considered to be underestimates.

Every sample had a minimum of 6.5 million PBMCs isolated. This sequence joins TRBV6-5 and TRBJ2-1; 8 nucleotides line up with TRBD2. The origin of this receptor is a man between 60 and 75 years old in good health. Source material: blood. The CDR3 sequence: CASSYSRLALNNEQFF. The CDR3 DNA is TGTGCCAGCAGTTACTCCCGACTAGCGCTAAACAATGAGCAGTTCTTC.